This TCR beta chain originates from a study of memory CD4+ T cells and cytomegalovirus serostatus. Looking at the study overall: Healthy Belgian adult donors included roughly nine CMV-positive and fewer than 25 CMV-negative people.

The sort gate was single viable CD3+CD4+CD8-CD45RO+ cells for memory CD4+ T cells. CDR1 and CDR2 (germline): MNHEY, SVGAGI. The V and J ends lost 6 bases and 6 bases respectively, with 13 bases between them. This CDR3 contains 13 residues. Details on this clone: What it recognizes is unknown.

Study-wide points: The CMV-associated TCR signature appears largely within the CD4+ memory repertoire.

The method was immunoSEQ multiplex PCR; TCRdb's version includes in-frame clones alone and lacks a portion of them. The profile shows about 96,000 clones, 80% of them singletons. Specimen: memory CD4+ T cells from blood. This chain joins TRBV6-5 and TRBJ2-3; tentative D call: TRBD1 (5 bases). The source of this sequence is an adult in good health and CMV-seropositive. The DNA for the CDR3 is TGTGCCAGCAGCCCCCAGGGCAGTGATACGCAGTATTTT. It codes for CASSPQGSDTQYF.